A selection of T cell receptor beta chains follows, all from one sample in a study of CD8 T cells in Susac syndrome. TCRdb redid the calling of the immunoSEQ multiplex PCR reads with MiXCR, one entry per CDR3 protein. Altogether roughly 190,000 distinct CDR3 sequences are present, approximately 94% being singletons, with the ten largest covering 0.1%. Input material: CD4+ T cells from PBMCs. These receptors were taken from a human donor in good health. Both conserved end residues are part of each CDR3. The D gene is left open where the match is weak. Clone size is not always given. Where it is, it says once, few, many or a class for expanded clones.

>TRBD2|TRBJ2-7|TRBV20-1|once|12
TGCAGCCTACTAGCGGGGAACTACGAGCAGTACTTC
CSLLAGNYEQYF
>.|TRBJ2-3|TRBV20-1|.|10
TGCAGTGCTACCTCAGATACGCAGTATTTT
CSATSDTQYF
>.|TRBJ2-1|TRBV7-8|.|15
TGTGCCAGCAGCTTACTGCAGGGCCCCTACAATGAGCAGTTCTTC
CASSLLQGPYNEQFF
>.|TRBJ2-1|TRBV20-1|.|16
TGCAGTGCTAGAGATCGGGCACGGGCCCCGGGGGATGAGCAGTTCTTC
CSARDRARAPGDEQFF
>TRBD1|TRBJ2-1|TRBV29-1|.|13
TGCAGCGTACGACAGGGGGCTAGTAATGAGCAGTTCTTC
CSVRQGASNEQFF
>.|TRBJ2-7|TRBV20-1|.|15
TGCAGTGCCCAAAGGCCCGAGGGGGGGAGGTACGAGCAGTACTTC
CSAQRPEGGRYEQYF
>TRBD1|TRBJ2-7|TRBV12-3/TRBV12-4|.|15
TGTGCCAGCAGCCCAACAGGGGTAATGGCCTACGAGCAGTACTTC
CASSPTGVMAYEQYF
>.|TRBJ1-5|TRBV30|.|13
TGTGCCTGGGCCCCAGGGGTTTCTCAGCCCCAGCATTTT
CAWAPGVSQPQHF
>TRBD2|TRBJ2-1|TRBV7-6|.|15
TGTGCCAGCAGTCTTAGCGGGCCCTCCTACAATGAGCAGTTCTTC
CASSLSGPSYNEQFF
>TRBD2|TRBJ2-5|TRBV5-4|.|14
TGTGCCAGCAGGGGAGGGACGGACCAAGAGACCCAGTACTTC
CASRGGTDQETQYF
>TRBD1|TRBJ2-7|TRBV4-2|.|15
TGTGCCAGCAGCCAGGCCTCCGGACAGGTCTACGAGCAGTACTTC
CASSQASGQVYEQYF